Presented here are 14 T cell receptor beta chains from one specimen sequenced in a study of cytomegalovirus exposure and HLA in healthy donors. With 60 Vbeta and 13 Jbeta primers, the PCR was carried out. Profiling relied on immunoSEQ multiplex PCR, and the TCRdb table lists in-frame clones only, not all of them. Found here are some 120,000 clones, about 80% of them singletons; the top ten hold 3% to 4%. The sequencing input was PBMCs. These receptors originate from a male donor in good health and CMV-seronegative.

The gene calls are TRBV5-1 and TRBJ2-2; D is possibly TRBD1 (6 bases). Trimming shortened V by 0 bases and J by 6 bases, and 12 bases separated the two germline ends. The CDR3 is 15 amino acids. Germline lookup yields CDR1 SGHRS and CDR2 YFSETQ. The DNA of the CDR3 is TGCGCCAGCAGCTTGGGCGGACAGACGGCCGGGGAGCTGTTTTTT. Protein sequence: CASSLGGQTAGELFF.

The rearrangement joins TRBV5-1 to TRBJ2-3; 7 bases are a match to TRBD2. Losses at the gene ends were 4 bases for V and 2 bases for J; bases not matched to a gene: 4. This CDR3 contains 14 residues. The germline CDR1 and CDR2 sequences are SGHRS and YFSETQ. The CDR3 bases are TGCGCCAGCAGCGGGGGGGGATCCACAGATACGCAGTATTTT. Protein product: CASSGGGSTDTQYF. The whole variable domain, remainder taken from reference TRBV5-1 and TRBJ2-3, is KAGVTQTPRYLIKTRGQQVTLSCSPISGHRSVSWYQQTPGQGLQFLFEYFSETQRNKGNFPGRFSGRQFSNSRSEMNVSTLELGDSALYLCASSGGGSTDTQYFGPGTRLTVL.

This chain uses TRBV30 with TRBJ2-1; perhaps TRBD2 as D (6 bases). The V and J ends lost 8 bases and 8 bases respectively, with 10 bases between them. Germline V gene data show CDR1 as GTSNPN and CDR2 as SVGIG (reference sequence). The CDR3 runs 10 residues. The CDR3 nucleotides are TGTGCCGTGGGGGGTCATGAGCAGTTCTTC. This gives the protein CAVGGHEQFF.

This CDR3 is CASSVTGNTEAFF. DNA for the CDR3: TGTGCCAGCAGCGTTACAGGGAACACTGAAGCTTTCTTT. This sequence joins TRBV9 and TRBJ1-1, with D possibly TRBD1 on 5 matching bases. From germline, CDR1 is SGDLS and CDR2 YYNGEE. This CDR3 region has 13 residues. Trimming shortened V by 2 bases and J by 1 base, and 6 bases separated the two germline ends. The variable domain in full, completed from reference TRBV9 and TRBJ1-1, reads DSGVTQTPKHLITATGQRVTLRCSPRSGDLSVYWYQQSLDQGLQFLIQYYNGEERAKGNILERFSAQQFPDLHSELNLSSLELGDSALYFCASSVTGNTEAFFGQGTRLTVV.

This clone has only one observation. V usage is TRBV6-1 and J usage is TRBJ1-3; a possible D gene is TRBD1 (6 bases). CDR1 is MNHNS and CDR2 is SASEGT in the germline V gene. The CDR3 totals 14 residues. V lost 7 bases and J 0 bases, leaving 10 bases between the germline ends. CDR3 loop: CASNTGSSGNTIYF. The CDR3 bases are TGTGCCAGCAATACAGGGAGCTCTGGAAACACCATATATTTT.

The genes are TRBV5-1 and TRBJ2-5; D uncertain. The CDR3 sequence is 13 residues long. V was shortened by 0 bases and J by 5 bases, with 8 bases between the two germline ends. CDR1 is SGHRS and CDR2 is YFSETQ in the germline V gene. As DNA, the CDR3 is TGCGCCAGCAGCTTGGTAGACGGGGAGACCCAGTACTTC. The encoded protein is CASSLVDGETQYF.

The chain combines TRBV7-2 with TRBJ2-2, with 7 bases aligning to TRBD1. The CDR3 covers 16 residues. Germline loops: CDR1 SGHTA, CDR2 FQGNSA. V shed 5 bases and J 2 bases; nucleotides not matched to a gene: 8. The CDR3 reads CASSSRTGPNTGELFF. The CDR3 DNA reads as TGTGCCAGCAGCAGCCGGACAGGACCAAACACCGGGGAGCTGTTTTTT.

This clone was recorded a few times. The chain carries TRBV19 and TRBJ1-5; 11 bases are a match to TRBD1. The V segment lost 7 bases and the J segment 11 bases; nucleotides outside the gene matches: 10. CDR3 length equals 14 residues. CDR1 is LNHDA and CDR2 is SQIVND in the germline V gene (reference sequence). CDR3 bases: TGTGCCAGTAACCCGGGACAGGGGGTAAAGACCCAGCATTTT. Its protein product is CASNPGQGVKTQHF.

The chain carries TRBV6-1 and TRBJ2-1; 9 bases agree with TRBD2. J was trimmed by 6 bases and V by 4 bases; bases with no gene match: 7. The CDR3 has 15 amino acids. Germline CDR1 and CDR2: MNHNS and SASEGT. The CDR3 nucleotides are TGTGCCAGCAGTGTCATAGCGGGAGAGGGCAATGAGCAGTTCTTC. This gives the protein CASSVIAGEGNEQFF.

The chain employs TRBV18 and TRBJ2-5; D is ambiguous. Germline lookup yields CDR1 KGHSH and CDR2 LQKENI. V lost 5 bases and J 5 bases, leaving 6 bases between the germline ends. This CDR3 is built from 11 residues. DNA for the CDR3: TGTGCCAGCTCAAACATGGAGACCCAGTACTTC. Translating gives CASSNMETQYF.

The CDR3 region is CASGQSGANVLTF. CDR3 DNA: TGTGCCAGTGGGCAGTCTGGGGCCAACGTCCTGACTTTC. V is TRBV19 and J is TRBJ2-6; D gene unclear. Trimming removed 8 bases at V and 1 base at J, with 6 bases between. This CDR3 is 13 amino acids long. Germline V gives CDR1 LNHDA, CDR2 SQIVND (reference sequence).

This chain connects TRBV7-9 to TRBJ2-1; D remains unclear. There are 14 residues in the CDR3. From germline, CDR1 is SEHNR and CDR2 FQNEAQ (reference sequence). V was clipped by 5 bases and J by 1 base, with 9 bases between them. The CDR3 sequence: CASSPKASYNEQFF. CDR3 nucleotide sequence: TGTGCCAGCAGCCCTAAAGCGTCCTACAATGAGCAGTTCTTC.

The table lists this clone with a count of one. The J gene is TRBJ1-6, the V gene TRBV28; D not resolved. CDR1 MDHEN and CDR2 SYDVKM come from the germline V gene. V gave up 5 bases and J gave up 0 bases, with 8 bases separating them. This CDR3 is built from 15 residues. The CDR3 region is CASSQINSYNSPLHF. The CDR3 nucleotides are TGTGCCAGCAGTCAGATCAACTCCTATAATTCACCCCTCCACTTT.

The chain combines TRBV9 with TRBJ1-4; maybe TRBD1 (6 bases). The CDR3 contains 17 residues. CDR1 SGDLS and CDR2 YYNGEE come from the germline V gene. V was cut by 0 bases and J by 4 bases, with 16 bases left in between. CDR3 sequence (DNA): TGTGCCAGCAGCGTAGCCGAATCTCAGGGGCATAATGAAAAACTGTTTTTT. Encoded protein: CASSVAESQGHNEKLFF.